The clone carrying this T cell receptor (beta chain) was detected only once. The data were obtained in a study of shared clonotypes between healthy human individuals. Germline loops: CDR1 KGHSH, CDR2 LQKENI. The length of the CDR3 is 15 residues. The V and J ends lost 2 bases and 0 bases respectively, with 10 bases between them. CD45RO-negative CD8 cells positively selected for CCR7 made up the naive population, which excluded terminally differentiated effector memory CD45RA+ cells. The table came from immunoSEQ multiplex PCR; TCRdb's copy has only in-frame clones and leaves some out. The data contain some 1,900,000 clones, approximately 95% of them singletons.

Sequenced: naive CD8+ T cells sorted from blood. The sequence was collected from a man aged 18 to 29 in good health. The gene calls are TRBV18 and TRBJ1-2; D not resolved. The CDR3 nucleotides are TGTGCCAGCTCACCAGCGTCGGGCGCTAACTATGGCTACACCTTC. Translated: CASSPASGANYGYTF.